Presented here are 26 T cell receptor beta chains from one specimen sequenced in a study of neurological immune-mediated disorders (dated by TCRdb to between 2019 and 2020). Library preparation employed 5' RACE. TCRdb records Illumina HiSeq 2500 as the sequencer. TCRdb trimmed the raw reads at Q25, called clones with MiXCR and kept productive beta chains. Here each entry gathers all rows of one CDR3 protein and keeps the most common genes and DNA. A total of 66,000 or so distinct CDR3 sequences appear in this sample, around 3.3% of them only once. The ten most abundant clones make up roughly 3.7% of the sample. The sample taken for sequencing was PBMCs. The source of these receptors is a man aged 35 to 55 with multiple sclerosis.

This clonotype appeared many times. This sequence joins TRBV20-1 and TRBJ2-3; TRBD2 might be the D (6 bases). V was clipped by 5 bases and J by 2 bases, with 17 bases between them. Germline V lookup: CDR1 DFQATT, CDR2 SNEGSKA (reference sequence). This CDR3 is 15 amino acids long. The DNA for the CDR3 is TGCAGTGCTGGGGCTATGCGGGACCCCACAGATACGCAGTATTTT. This gives the protein CSAGAMRDPTDTQYF.

This clonotype was found a few times. The rearrangement uses TRBV14 and TRBJ2-7; 11 bases align to TRBD2. This CDR3 comprises 17 residues. V dropped 7 bases and J dropped 3; count of bases not matched to a gene: 14. In germline, CDR1 is SGHDN, CDR2 FVKESK. CDR3 nucleotides: TGTGCCAGCACCACAAGAAGGCGACTAGCGGGGATCTACGAGCAGTACTTC. Amino acids: CASTTRRRLAGIYEQYF.

This clonotype has a count of ten or more. This chain links TRBV5-1 with TRBJ1-2; D is perhaps TRBD1 (5 bases). The V gene lost 0 bases and the J gene lost 4 bases, with 10 bases spanning the gap. This CDR3 is built from 14 residues. Per germline, CDR1 SGHRS and CDR2 YFSETQ. Here the CDR3 reads CASSLAEGPYGYTF. The CDR3 DNA reads TGCGCCAGCAGCTTGGCCGAGGGGCCCTATGGCTACACCTTC.

This clonotype showed up many times. For the CDR3, the DNA is TGTGCCAGCGCCTCGGGGACAGCTAATATGAACACTGAAGCTTTCTTT. Encoded protein: CASASGTANMNTEAFF. This sequence joins TRBV18 and TRBJ1-1; 7 positions agree with TRBD1. This CDR3 contains 16 residues. The germline V gene has CDR1 KGHSH and CDR2 LQKENI. With 8 bases clipped from V and 0 bases from J, the junction kept 12 bases outside the gene matches.

There are many counts of this clonotype. J is TRBJ2-7 and V is TRBV5-1; D perhaps matches TRBD2 (5 bases). The germline V gene has CDR1 SGHRS and CDR2 YFSETQ. V lost 5 bases and J lost 9, with 18 bases in between. The CDR3 totals 13 residues. This chain's CDR3 is CASSENGVTGQYF. The CDR3 DNA follows: TGCGCCAGCAGTGAGAACGGGGTCACTGGGCAGTACTTC.

This clonotype was detected many times. The chain has TRBV20-1 and TRBJ1-2, with 8 bases that match TRBD1. The length of the CDR3 is 16 residues. J gave up 7 bases and V 0 bases, and 13 bases lay outside the gene matches. CDR1 is DFQATT and CDR2 is SNEGSKA in the germline V gene (reference sequence). The CDR3 region has the DNA TGCAGTGCTAGAGATCTCGCGAGACAGGGGAGAGGTGGCTACACCTTC. Translation gives CSARDLARQGRGGYTF.

This clonotype was picked up many times. The chain combines TRBV5-1 with TRBJ2-7; 9 bases map to TRBD1. Germline assignment: CDR1 SGHRS and CDR2 YFSETQ. CDR3 length equals 12 residues. The V and J ends lost 4 bases and 4 bases, in that order; junction bases with no gene match: 0. The CDR3 loop reads CASSDRGYEQYF. The CDR3 bases are TGCGCCAGCAGCGACAGGGGGTACGAGCAGTACTTC.

This clonotype was seen ten or more times. The CDR3 loop reads CSANLQGFRGAFF. The DNA for the CDR3 is TGCAGTGCTAACCTCCAGGGGTTTCGAGGGGCTTTCTTT. The chain is built from TRBV20-1 and TRBJ1-1; D may be TRBD1 (6 bases). V was shortened by 4 bases and J by 11 bases, with 20 bases between the two germline ends. Germline assignment: CDR1 DFQATT and CDR2 SNEGSKA (reference sequence). The CDR3 extends over 13 amino acids.

The rearrangement joins TRBV20-1 to TRBJ1-2, with D perhaps TRBD1 (5 bases). Trimming took 2 bases from V and 14 from J, leaving 21 bases between them. The CDR3 runs to 13 residues. Germline assignment: CDR1 DFQATT and CDR2 SNEGSKA (reference sequence). DNA for the CDR3: TGCAGTGCTAGACGTCAGGGCGAGGGTGGCCAAACCTTC. The encoded protein is CSARRQGEGGQTF.

This clonotype was recorded many times. This chain uses TRBV7-9 with TRBJ2-2; D uncertain. This CDR3 comprises 14 residues. Germline loops: CDR1 SEHNR, CDR2 FQNEAQ (reference sequence). V was trimmed by 2 bases and J by 7 bases, leaving 11 bases between them. CDR3 bases: TGTGCCAGCAGCTTATTCAATCTGGGCGGGGAGCTGTTTTTT. Residues: CASSLFNLGGELFF.

This clonotype was observed at least ten times. The CDR3 coding sequence is TGTGCCAGCAGCTTAGAGAGCTACAATGAGCAGTTCTTC. Its translation: CASSLESYNEQFF. The chain combines TRBV7-9 with TRBJ2-1; D uncertain. V was cut by 1 base and J by 3 bases, with 4 bases left in between. The length of the CDR3 is 13 residues. Looked up from germline, CDR1 is SEHNR and CDR2 is FQNEAQ (reference sequence).

This clonotype was seen many times. The J gene is TRBJ1-4, the V gene TRBV12-3 or TRBV12-4; TRBD1 is a possible D gene (6 bases). V was clipped by 6 bases and J by 5 bases, with 16 bases between them. The CDR3 has 15 amino acids. CDR3 DNA: TGTGCCAGCAGACGCCTAGGGGGAGGGAATGAAAAACTGTTTTTT. Amino acids: CASRRLGGGNEKLFF.

In its sample, this clonotype was seen many times. The J gene is TRBJ2-5, the V gene TRBV20-1, with TRBD1 as a possible D gene (5 bases). Trimming took off 7 bases at V and 3 bases at J, with 21 bases between the two ends. The germline CDR1 and CDR2 sequences are DFQATT and SNEGSKA (reference sequence). The CDR3 consists of 15 residues. The CDR3 protein is CSVFRVMGPEETQYF. DNA of the CDR3: TGCAGTGTCTTCAGGGTTATGGGGCCGGAAGAGACCCAGTACTTC.

The table lists this clonotype with many counts. The V and J genes are TRBV6-6 and TRBJ1-3, with a possible D match to TRBD1 (6 bases). V lost 7 bases and J lost 2, with 12 bases in between. The germline V gene encodes CDR1 MNHNY and CDR2 SVGAGI (reference sequence). CDR3 size: 14 residues. The CDR3 reads CASTPGQPGNTIYF. DNA of the CDR3: TGTGCCAGCACCCCAGGACAGCCTGGAAACACCATATATTTT.

This clonotype was found many times. The chain is built from TRBV20-1 and TRBJ1-2, with D possibly being TRBD1 (6 bases). Germline values: CDR1 DFQATT, CDR2 SNEGSKA (reference sequence). V was shortened by 0 bases and J by 2 bases, with 10 bases between the two germline ends. This CDR3 is built from 14 residues. The CDR3 DNA follows: TGCAGTGCTAGAGAAAGGGGGGACAACTATGGCTACACCTTC. Translating it yields CSARERGDNYGYTF.

At least ten counts were recorded for this clonotype. The rearrangement joins TRBV2 to TRBJ1-5; no reliable D call. The CDR3 has 13 residues. V was clipped by 4 bases and J by 7 bases, with 11 bases between them. Germline CDR1 and CDR2: SNHLY and FYNNEI. Here the CDR3 DNA reads TGTGCCAGCAGTGGGCAATGGGGACAGCCCCAGCATTTT. Translated, it gives CASSGQWGQPQHF. The whole variable domain, remainder taken from reference TRBV2 and TRBJ1-5, is EPEVTQTPSHQVTQMGQEVILRCVPISNHLYFYWYRQILGQKVEFLVSFYNNEISEKSEIFDDQFSVERPDGSNFTLKIRSTKLEDSAMYFCASSGQWGQPQHFGDGTRLSIL.

This clonotype was seen repeatedly, ten times or more. The V call is TRBV5-1, the J call TRBJ1-3; D is unclear. Looked up from germline, CDR1 is SGHRS and CDR2 is YFSETQ. V lost 5 bases and J 1 base, leaving 13 bases between the germline ends. The CDR3 contains 15 residues. CDR3 DNA: TGCGCCAGCAGTTCCTCCTTTGGGTCTGGAAACACCATATATTTT. This sequence encodes CASSSSFGSGNTIYF.

At least ten counts were recorded for this clonotype. V usage is TRBV12-3 or TRBV12-4 and J usage is TRBJ1-2, with TRBD1 identical over 9 bases. V lost 6 bases and J lost 2; bases outside the gene matches: 7. The CDR3 is made up of 15 amino acids. CDR3 nucleotides: TGTGCCAGCAGGTCGTACAGGGGGCAGAACTATGGCTACACCTTC. This encodes CASRSYRGQNYGYTF.

This clonotype has a count of ten or more. The chain has TRBV7-2 and TRBJ2-5; TRBD2 matches at 12 bases. This CDR3 is built from 18 residues. Germline CDR1 is SGHTA and CDR2 is FQGNSA. V trimming: 0 bases; J trimming: 0 bases; junction bases outside the gene matches: 5. CDR3 residues: CASSLATSGGLYQETQYF. CDR3 coding DNA: TGTGCCAGCAGCTTAGCGACTAGCGGGGGCCTTTACCAAGAGACCCAGTACTTC. Based on the CDR3 plus reference TRBV7-2 and TRBJ2-5, the full variable domain is GAGVSQSPSNKVTEKGKDVELRCDPISGHTALYWYRQSLGQGLEFLIYFQGNSAPDKSGLPSDRFSAERTGGSVSTLTIQRTQQEDSAVYLCASSLATSGGLYQETQYFGPGTRLLVL.

There are many counts of this clonotype. This sequence joins TRBV7-9 and TRBJ1-4; 8 nucleotides agree with TRBD1. The CDR3 is made up of 15 amino acids. The germline V gene encodes CDR1 SEHNR and CDR2 FQNEAQ (reference sequence). V shed 1 base, J shed 8 bases, and the junction held 6 bases outside the gene matches. CDR3 residues: CASSLEGRGREKLFF. CDR3 in DNA: TGTGCCAGCAGCTTAGAGGGCAGGGGGCGAGAAAAACTGTTTTTT. The full variable domain, its missing parts supplied by reference TRBV7-9 and TRBJ1-4, is DTGVSQNPRHKITKRGQNVTFRCDPISEHNRLYWYRQTLGQGPEFLTYFQNEAQLEKSRLLSDRFSAERPKGSFSTLEIQRTEQGDSAMYLCASSLEGRGREKLFFGSGTQLSVL.

This clonotype was seen a handful of times. Because the CDR3 is missing its conserved closing phenylalanine or tryptophan, this is likely a read error. CDR3 sequence reads: CSARGGQGDYGYTN. The CDR3 nucleotides are TGCAGTGCTAGGGGGGGACAGGGGGACTATGGCTACACCAAC. The gene calls are TRBV20-1 and TRBJ1-2; TRBD1 matches 11 bases. The CDR3 is 14 residues long. The V gene's germline CDR1 is DFQATT and CDR2 SNEGSKA (reference sequence). Germline trimming cut 3 bases from V and 3 bases from J; bases unmatched to any gene: 3.

This clonotype has a handful of counts. With a much larger clone just one base away, this may be a read error. V usage is TRBV5-1 and J usage is TRBJ2-3; no clear D. V lost 4 bases to trimming and J lost 6 bases, with 15 bases between them. The CDR3 spans 14 residues. CDR1 is SGHRS and CDR2 is YFSETQ in the germline V gene. For the CDR3, the DNA is TGCGCCAGCAGCCCAGGAAAGTTTAGGGATACGCAGTATTTT. This sequence encodes CASSPGKFRDTQYF.

This clonotype showed up many times. The gene calls are TRBV7-9 and TRBJ2-7; D ambiguous. The CDR3 is 15 amino acids. Germline CDR1 reads SEHNR; CDR2 reads FQNEAQ (reference sequence). Trimming shortened V by 1 base and J by 3 bases, and 13 bases separated the two germline ends. The CDR3 spells CASSLDAGGGYEQYF. The CDR3 DNA reads TGTGCCAGCAGCTTAGATGCTGGCGGCGGCTACGAGCAGTACTTC.

Note on this clonotype: This may be a read error, as it is one base from a much larger clone. The chain links TRBV6-5 to TRBJ1-2; unclear D gene. Germline lookup yields CDR1 MNHEY and CDR2 SVGAGI. This CDR3 is built from 13 residues. The CDR3 nucleotides are TGTGTCAGCAGTTACTCCTGGGGATATGGCTACACCTTC. Its translation: CVSSYSWGYGYTF.

In its sample, this clonotype was seen a few times. This chain joins TRBV7-8 and TRBJ2-3; 10 bases are a match to TRBD2. The germline V gene has CDR1 SGHVS and CDR2 FQNEAQ. With 0 bases clipped from V and 3 bases from J, the junction kept 15 bases outside the gene matches. The CDR3 consists of 20 residues. The CDR3 is CASSLAMKHQREGLTDTQYF. In nucleotides, the CDR3 is TGTGCCAGCAGCTTAGCCATGAAACATCAGCGGGAGGGCTTAACAGATACGCAGTATTTT.

This clonotype appeared many times. The chain recombines TRBV5-1 with TRBJ2-2; D ambiguous. Germline V lookup: CDR1 SGHRS, CDR2 YFSETQ. Trimming took 0 bases from V and 3 from J, leaving 6 bases between them. This CDR3 has 14 residues. The CDR3 protein is CASSLDSYTGELFF. The CDR3 DNA reads as TGCGCCAGCAGCTTGGACTCTTACACCGGGGAGCTGTTTTTT.